This T cell receptor (beta chain) stems from a study of beta chain features in type 1 diabetes (dated by TCRdb to 2016 to 2018). In the study overall: Mean age, gender distribution, total cell number and subset yield were not different between patients and healthy donors. In the study, recently diagnosed type 1 diabetes patients and matched healthy donors were compared on the TCRB repertoires of their sorted circulating CD4+ T cell subsets. A total of approximately 99,000,000 sorted cells were examined across all samples, and RNA yield correlated strongly with the number of cells per subset. Regulatory and stem cell-like memory subsets were isolated from only 8 patients and roughly 8 healthy donors, whereas naive and central memory subsets came from all 30 or so donors.

What the study reported, not specific to this receptor: HLA sub-analyses involved small numbers of individuals, so any influence of HLA type on TCRB rearrangement remained unresolved. Patients with type 1 diabetes made fewer insertions and deleted more nucleotides at VDJ recombination sites, implying thymic rearrangement abnormalities. Sequencing cDNA rather than genomic DNA could over-represent highly expressing activated cells, although activation and CD3 levels did not differ between groups. A moderate but significant shortening of TCRB CDR3 length was observed in type 1 diabetes patients in all four CD4+ subsets. Naive, central memory and regulatory TCRB repertoires appeared more similar among patients than among healthy donors. PCR might favor shorter templates, but patient and control samples were amplified and corrected together, so any skew would affect both groups equally.

A single peripheral blood draw of about 116 mL on average was collected from each donor into heparinised tubes. A BD FACSAria II and a panel including CD45RO, CCR7, CD25, CD127, CD95 and CD27 were used to sort naive, central memory, regulatory and stem cell-like memory CD4+ T cells. Every sorted population had a purity above 95%. PBMCs were isolated right away by Lymphoprep density gradient centrifugation and were stained directly, without culture. To minimize batch effects, samples were stained and sorted in pairs, one healthy donor with one patient per experiment. This clone has more than one count but fewer than ten. Its specific antigen is unknown. No base-level quality is on record; no much larger clone is a single base apart. The CDR3 measures 16 amino acids from cysteine to phenylalanine. Only the CDR3 DNA stays, 48 bases, in frame from base 1. CDR1 SEHNR and CDR2 FQNEAQ were looked up in the germline V gene (reference sequence). The trim is 2 bases for V and 5 bases for J, with a gap of 17 bases between the germline ends.

The entire amount of isolated RNA was reverse transcribed using the High Capacity cDNA Reverse Transcription Kit, so the sequenced TCRB transcripts were expressed ones. Deep immunoSEQ sequencing was applied to naive, central memory and regulatory T cell samples, giving an average of around 3.4 million total reads per sample. After sorted cells were lysed in RLT buffer, RNA was extracted with DNase-treated RNeasy Micro or Mini kits, with the choice depending on cell number. Each cell subset was processed on its own to prevent cross-contamination, while patient and healthy donor samples were processed together. TCRB sequences were amplified from cDNA with the immunoSEQ multiplex PCR, producing 87-bp fragments spanning the CDR3 region. The amplicons were sequenced using the Illumina HiSeq platform. Turning to the authors' computational methods: Synthetic template baselines were used to correct PCR bias computationally, reads within Hamming distance 2 were collapsed together, and singletons that could not be merged were discarded. By aligning reads against IMGT, V, D and J genes, CDR3 length, and insertions or deletions at six rearrangement sites were assigned. Within each subset, clonotype counts were normalized to sorted cell number, after which true diversity and Gini coefficients were computed with the tcR R package. The overlap coefficient, calculated on TCRB nucleotide sequences, was used to quantify repertoire sharing. TCRdb took this table from immuneACCESS and kept in-frame rearrangements with V and J called. Such tables lack part of the clones; where checked against another copy, unresolved V genes explain under half of the gap, and the rest is unexplained. The DNA gave D and trimming, while V, J and clone size come from that table. This sample gives roughly 350,000 clones in total; over 8.5% of them show up just once. The ten largest clones add up to about 0.64% of the sample.

Recombination linked TRBV7-9 to TRBJ2-3; possibly the D gene is TRBD1, per 6 matching bases. Sequenced material: central memory CD4+ T cells from blood. The clonotype originates from a man between 25 and 39 years old with type 1 diabetes. The DNA sequence follows: TGTGCCAGCAGCTTAAGGGGGAGCACGGCACAAGATACGCAGTATTTT. Its protein reads: CASSLRGSTAQDTQYF. Beyond the CDR3, the reference TRBV7-9 and TRBJ2-3 genes provide the residues; the full variable domain reads: DTGVSQNPRHKITKRGQNVTFRCDPISEHNRLYWYRQTLGQGPEFLTYFQNEAQLEKSRLLSDRFSAERPKGSFSTLEIQRTEQGDSAMYLCASSLRGSTAQDTQYFGPGTRLTVL.